These 2 T cell receptor beta chains came from one sample sequenced in a study of Ad26.COV2.S vaccination and SARS-CoV-2 variants. Regarding treatment: roughly 20 received Ad26.COV2.S at low or high dose, single or two shots; several received placebo; per-sample allocation not given. Material that was analyzed had been drawn on day 63 after the first vaccine or placebo injection. Sequencing used immunoSEQ multiplex PCR; TCRdb keeps in-frame clones, though not all of them. Seen here are fewer than 900,000 clones, roughly 90% observed once, and the top ten hold roughly 1.5%. The sequenced sample was peripheral blood, obtained in a trial of Ad26.COV2.S vaccine versus placebo. Every receptor here comes from a person aged 18 to 59 who received the Ad26.COV2.S COVID-19 vaccine or a placebo.

The chain links TRBV11-3 to TRBJ2-2, with 9 bases that match TRBD2. With 0 bases clipped from V and 3 bases from J, the junction kept 5 bases outside the gene matches. From germline, CDR1 is SGHNT and CDR2 YENEEA. This CDR3 is 17 amino acids long. The CDR3 DNA reads as TGTGCCAGCAGCTTAGACACGCGGGGGGGTTACACCGGGGAGCTGTTTTTT. Protein product: CASSLDTRGGYTGELFF. The full variable domain, rest sourced from reference TRBV11-3 and TRBJ2-2, is EAGVVQSPRYKIIEKKQPVAFWCNPISGHNTLYWYLQNLGQGPELLIRYENEEAVDDSQLPKDRFSAERLKGVDSTLKIQPAELGDSAVYLCASSLDTRGGYTGELFFGEGSRLTVL.

This clone appeared a single time. V usage is TRBV6-5 and J usage is TRBJ2-3; 7 nucleotides agree with TRBD2. Per the germline V gene, CDR1 is MNHEY and CDR2 is SVGAGI. This CDR3 spans 14 amino acids. V trimming: 6 bases; J trimming: 6 bases; junction bases outside the gene matches: 9. The CDR3: CASRPPGGSDTQYF. CDR3 sequence (DNA): TGTGCCAGCAGGCCCCCCGGCGGGAGTGATACGCAGTATTTT.